This TCR beta chain was captured in a study of T cells after yellow fever vaccination. There are many counts of this clonotype. Its target is not known. Study-level points and caveats: Only a minor proportion of clonotypes was detected across both CD4 and CD8 compartments.

CDR3 length: 14 residues. Germline V gene data show CDR1 as SGHTA and CDR2 as FQGTGA. V shed 8 bases and J shed 4 bases, with 14 bases lying between them. UMIs and a universal primer site were added when TCR cDNA was made by 5'RACE template switching. TCRdb reprocessed the 5' RACE reads via MiXCR and lists one record per CDR3 protein. The sample holds 250,000 to 300,000 distinct CDR3 sequences, 5.2% seen once. The sample in question was CD4+ T cells sorted from PBMCs, obtained on the day of the yellow fever booster vaccination. The TCR sequence derives from a man younger than 35 who received the YFV17D yellow fever vaccine. The chain links TRBV7-3 to TRBJ2-2, with a tentative D call TRBD2 (6 bases). This CDR3 reads CASGILGGTGELFF. CDR3 in DNA: TGTGCCAGCGGAATCCTGGGGGGCACCGGGGAGCTGTTTTTT.